Sequencing of this T cell receptor (beta chain) was carried out in a study of early T cells in non-severe SARS-CoV-2 infection. Each CDR3 protein gets one entry after TCRdb re-called the 5' RACE reads with MiXCR. The table records 65,000 to 85,000 distinct CDR3 sequences, around 14% of them present only once. The germline V gene has CDR1 MNHNY and CDR2 SVGAGI (reference sequence). Trimming removed 0 bases at V and 2 bases at J, with 9 bases between. The CDR3 is made up of 15 amino acids. Study-wide points: The study's VDJdb matching favored anti-spike CD8 responses and missed private and CD4 specificities.

In this sample, this clonotype turned up many times. What it binds is unknown. This TCR derives from an adult who was a healthcare worker with PCR-confirmed SARS-CoV-2 infection or an uninfected control (not recorded which). V gene TRBV6-6 combines with J gene TRBJ2-3; D gene ambiguous. Sequenced sample: whole blood. The CDR3 region has the DNA TGTGCCAGCAGTTACTCCGCGGTTCCCACAGATACGCAGTATTTT. Its translation is CASSYSAVPTDTQYF.